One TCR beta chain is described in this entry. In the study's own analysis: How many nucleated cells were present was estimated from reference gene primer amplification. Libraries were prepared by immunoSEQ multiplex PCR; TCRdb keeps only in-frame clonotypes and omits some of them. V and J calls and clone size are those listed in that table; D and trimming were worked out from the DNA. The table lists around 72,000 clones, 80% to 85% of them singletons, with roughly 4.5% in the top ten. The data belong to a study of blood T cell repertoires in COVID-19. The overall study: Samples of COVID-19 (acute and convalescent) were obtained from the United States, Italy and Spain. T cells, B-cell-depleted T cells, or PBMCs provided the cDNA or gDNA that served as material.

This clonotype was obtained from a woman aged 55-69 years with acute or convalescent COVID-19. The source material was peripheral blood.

DNA for the CDR3: TGTGCCAGCAGCCAGACAGGGATCAATCAGCCCCAGCATTTT. It specifies CASSQTGINQPQHF. The chain links TRBV6-5 to TRBJ1-5; 7 bases match TRBD1. Germline assignment: CDR1 MNHEY and CDR2 SVGAGI. The CDR3 is made up of 14 amino acids. V lost 6 bases and J lost 3; bases outside the gene matches: 5.